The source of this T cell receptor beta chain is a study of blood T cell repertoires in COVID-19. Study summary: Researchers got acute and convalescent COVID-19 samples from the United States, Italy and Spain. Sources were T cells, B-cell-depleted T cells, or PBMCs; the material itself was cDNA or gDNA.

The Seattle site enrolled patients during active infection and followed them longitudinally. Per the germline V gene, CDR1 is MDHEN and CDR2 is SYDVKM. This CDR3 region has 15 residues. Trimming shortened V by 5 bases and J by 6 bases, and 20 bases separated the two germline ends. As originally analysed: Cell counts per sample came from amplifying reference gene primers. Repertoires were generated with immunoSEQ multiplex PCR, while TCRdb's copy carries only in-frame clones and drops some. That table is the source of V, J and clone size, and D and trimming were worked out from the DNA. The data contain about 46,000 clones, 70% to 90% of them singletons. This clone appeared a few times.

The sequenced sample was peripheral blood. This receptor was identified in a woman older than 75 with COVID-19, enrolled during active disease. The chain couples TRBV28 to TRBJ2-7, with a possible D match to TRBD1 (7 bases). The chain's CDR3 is CASSPQGGPMFEQYF. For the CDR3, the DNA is TGTGCCAGCAGTCCCCAGGGGGGACCGATGTTCGAGCAGTACTTC.